This T cell receptor beta chain was identified in a study of blood T cell repertoires in COVID-19. Across the study: T cells, B-cell-depleted T cells, or PBMCs provided the cDNA or gDNA that served as material.

Only one count was recorded for this clone. Libraries were prepared by immunoSEQ multiplex PCR; TCRdb keeps only in-frame clonotypes and omits some of them. The sample yields about 64,000 clones, 84% seen once. The CDR3 consists of 14 residues. With 2 bases removed from V and 0 bases from J, the gap between germline ends came to 6 bases. Germline V lookup: CDR1 LNHDA, CDR2 SQIVND (reference sequence). What was sequenced was peripheral blood. The V call is TRBV19, the J call TRBJ2-3; D unclear. The sequence derives from a woman between 55 and 75 years old with acute or convalescent COVID-19. Here the CDR3 DNA reads TGTGCCAGTAGTATAACCAGAAGCACAGATACGCAGTATTTT. As protein: CASSITRSTDTQYF.